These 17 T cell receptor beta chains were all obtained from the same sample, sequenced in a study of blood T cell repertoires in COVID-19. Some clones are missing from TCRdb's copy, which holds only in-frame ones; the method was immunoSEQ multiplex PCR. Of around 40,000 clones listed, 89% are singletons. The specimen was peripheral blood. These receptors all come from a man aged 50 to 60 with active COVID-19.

The CDR3 sequence: CASSRQGNPYF. DNA of the CDR3: TGTGCCAGCAGTCGTCAGGGAAATCCGTACTTC. The chain recombines TRBV7-9 with TRBJ2-7; tentatively, D is TRBD1 (5 bases). CDR1 is SEHNR and CDR2 is FQNEAQ in the germline V gene (reference sequence). V was pared by 6 bases and J by 12 bases, with 15 bases between. The CDR3 covers 11 residues.

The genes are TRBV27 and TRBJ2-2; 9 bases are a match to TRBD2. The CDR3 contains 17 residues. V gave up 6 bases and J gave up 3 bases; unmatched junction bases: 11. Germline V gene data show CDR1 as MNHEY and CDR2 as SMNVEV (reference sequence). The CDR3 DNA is TGTGCCAGCAGACCCTTAGCGGGAGAAGTGGACACCGGGGAGCTGTTTTTT. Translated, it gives CASRPLAGEVDTGELFF.

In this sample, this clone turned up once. In DNA, the CDR3 is TGTGCCAGCAGCCTCCTTAGCGGGAGGGAATCCTACAATGAGCAGTTCTTC. Its protein product is CASSLLSGRESYNEQFF. The chain joins TRBV9 to TRBJ2-1; 11 nucleotides align to TRBD2. CDR1 and CDR2 from the germline V gene are SGDLS and YYNGEE. This CDR3 is built from 17 residues. The ends lost 4 bases at V and 1 base at J; junction bases unmatched: 7.

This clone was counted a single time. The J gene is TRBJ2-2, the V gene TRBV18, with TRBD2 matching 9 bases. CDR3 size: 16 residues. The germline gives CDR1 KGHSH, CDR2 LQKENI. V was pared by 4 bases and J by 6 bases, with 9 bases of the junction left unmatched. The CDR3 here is CASSLRVAGVSGELFF. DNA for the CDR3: TGTGCCAGCTCACTGAGGGTAGCGGGAGTCTCCGGGGAGCTGTTTTTT.

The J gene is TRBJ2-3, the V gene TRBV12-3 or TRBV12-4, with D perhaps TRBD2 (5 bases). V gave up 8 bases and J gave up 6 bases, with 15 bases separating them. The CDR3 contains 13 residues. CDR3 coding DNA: TGTGCCAGCCGGATCGAGGGCCAGGATACGCAGTATTTT. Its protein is CASRIEGQDTQYF.

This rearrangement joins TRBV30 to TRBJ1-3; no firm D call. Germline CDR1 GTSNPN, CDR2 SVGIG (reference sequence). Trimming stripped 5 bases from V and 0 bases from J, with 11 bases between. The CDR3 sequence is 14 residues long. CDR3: CAWAQANSGNTIYF. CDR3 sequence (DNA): TGTGCCTGGGCCCAGGCTAACTCTGGAAACACCATATATTTT. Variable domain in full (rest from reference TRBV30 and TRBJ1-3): SQTIHQWPATLVQPVGSPLSLECTVEGTSNPNLYWYRQAAGRGLQLLFYSVGIGQISSEVPQNLSASRPQDRQFILSSKKLLLSDSGFYLCAWAQANSGNTIYFGEGSWLTVV.

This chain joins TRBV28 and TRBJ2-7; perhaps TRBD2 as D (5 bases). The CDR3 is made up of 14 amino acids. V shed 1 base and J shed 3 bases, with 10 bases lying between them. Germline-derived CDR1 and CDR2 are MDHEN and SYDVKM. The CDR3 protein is CASSLSTRDYEQYF. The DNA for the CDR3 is TGTGCCAGCAGTTTATCCACCCGGGACTACGAGCAGTACTTC.

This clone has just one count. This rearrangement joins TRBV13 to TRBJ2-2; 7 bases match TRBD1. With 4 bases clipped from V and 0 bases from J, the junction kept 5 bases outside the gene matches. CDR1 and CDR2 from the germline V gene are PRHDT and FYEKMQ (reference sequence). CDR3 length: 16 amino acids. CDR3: CASSSTGATNTGELFF. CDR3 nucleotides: TGTGCCAGCAGCTCTACAGGGGCTACGAACACCGGGGAGCTGTTTTTT.

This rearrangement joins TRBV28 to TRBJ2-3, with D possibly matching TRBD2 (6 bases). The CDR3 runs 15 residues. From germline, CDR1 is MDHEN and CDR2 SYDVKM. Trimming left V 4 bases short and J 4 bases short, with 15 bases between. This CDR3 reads CASSSVFGSADTQYF. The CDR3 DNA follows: TGTGCCAGCAGTTCCGTCTTCGGGAGCGCAGATACGCAGTATTTT. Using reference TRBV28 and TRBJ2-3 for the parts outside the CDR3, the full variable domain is DVKVTQSSRYLVKRTGEKVFLECVQDMDHENMFWYRQDPGLGLRLIYFSYDVKMKEKGDIPEGYSVSREKKERFSLILESASTNQTSMYLCASSSVFGSADTQYFGPGTRLTVL.

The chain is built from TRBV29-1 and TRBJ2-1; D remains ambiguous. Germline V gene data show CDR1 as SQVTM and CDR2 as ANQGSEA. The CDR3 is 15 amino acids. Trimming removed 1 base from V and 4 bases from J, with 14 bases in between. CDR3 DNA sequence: TGCAGCGTTGAAGTACAACCGACTGGTTACAATGAGCAGTTCTTC. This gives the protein CSVEVQPTGYNEQFF.

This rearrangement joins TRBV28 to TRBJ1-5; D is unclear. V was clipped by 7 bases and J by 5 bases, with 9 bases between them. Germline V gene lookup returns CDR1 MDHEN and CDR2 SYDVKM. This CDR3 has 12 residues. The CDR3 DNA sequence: TGTGCCAGCACCCGAGGAGATCAGCCCCAGCATTTT. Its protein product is CASTRGDQPQHF. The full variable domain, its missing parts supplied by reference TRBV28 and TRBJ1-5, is DVKVTQSSRYLVKRTGEKVFLECVQDMDHENMFWYRQDPGLGLRLIYFSYDVKMKEKGDIPEGYSVSREKKERFSLILESASTNQTSMYLCASTRGDQPQHFGDGTRLSIL.

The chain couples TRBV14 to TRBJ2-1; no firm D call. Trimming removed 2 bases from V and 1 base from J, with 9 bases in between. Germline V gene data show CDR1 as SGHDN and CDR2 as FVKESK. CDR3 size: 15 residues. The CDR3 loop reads CASSQTALSYNEQFF. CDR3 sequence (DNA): TGTGCCAGCAGCCAAACAGCATTGTCCTACAATGAGCAGTTCTTC.

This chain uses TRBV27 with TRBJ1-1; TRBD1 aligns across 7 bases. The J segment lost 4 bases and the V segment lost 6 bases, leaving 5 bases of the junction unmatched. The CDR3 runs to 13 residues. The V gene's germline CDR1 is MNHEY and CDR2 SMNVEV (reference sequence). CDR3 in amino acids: CASRHRGGTEAFF. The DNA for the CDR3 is TGTGCCAGCAGGCACAGGGGCGGCACTGAAGCTTTCTTT.

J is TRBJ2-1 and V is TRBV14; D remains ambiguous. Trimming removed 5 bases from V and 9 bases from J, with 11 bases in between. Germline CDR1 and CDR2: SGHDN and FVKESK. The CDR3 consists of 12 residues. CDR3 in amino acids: CASSKKRGEQFF. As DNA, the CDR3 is TGTGCCAGCAGCAAAAAACGAGGTGAGCAGTTCTTC. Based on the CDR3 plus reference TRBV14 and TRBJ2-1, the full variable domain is EAGVTQFPSHSVIEKGQTVTLRCDPISGHDNLYWYRRVMGKEIKFLLHFVKESKQDESGMPNNRFLAERTGGTYSTLKVQPAELEDSGVYFCASSKKRGEQFFGPGTRLTVL.

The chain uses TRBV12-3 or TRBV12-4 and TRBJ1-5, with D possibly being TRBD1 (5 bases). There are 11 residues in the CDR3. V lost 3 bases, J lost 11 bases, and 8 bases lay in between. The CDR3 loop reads CASSLGGTQHF. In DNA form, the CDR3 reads TGTGCCAGCAGTTTGGGGGGGACCCAGCATTTT.

CDR3 coding DNA: TGTGCCAGCTCACCACTGGCAGGGTTCTCCTACGAGCAGTACTTC. It specifies CASSPLAGFSYEQYF. The V call is TRBV18, the J call TRBJ2-7, with D possibly TRBD1 on 5 matching bases. The CDR3 is 15 residues long. CDR1 is KGHSH and CDR2 is LQKENI in the germline V gene. V lost 1 base, J lost 0 bases, and 10 bases lay in between. Full variable domain (missing parts from reference TRBV18 and TRBJ2-7): NAGVMQNPRHLVRRRGQEARLRCSPMKGHSHVYWYRQLPEEGLKFMVYLQKENIIDESGMPKERFSAEFPKEGPSILRIQQVVRGDSAAYFCASSPLAGFSYEQYFGPGTRLTVT.

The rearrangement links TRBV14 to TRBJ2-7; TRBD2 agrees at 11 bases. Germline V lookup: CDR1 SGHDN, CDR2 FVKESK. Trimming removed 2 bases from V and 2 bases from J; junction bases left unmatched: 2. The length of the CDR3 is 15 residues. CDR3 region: CASSQTSGGPYEQYF. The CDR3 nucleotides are TGTGCCAGCAGCCAAACTAGCGGGGGCCCCTACGAGCAGTACTTC.